The entry below describes one T cell receptor (beta chain). In Seattle, patients joined the study during active infection and were tracked longitudinally. This specimen belongs to a study of blood T cell repertoires in COVID-19. Study summary: The United States, Italy and Spain were the sources of the acute and convalescent COVID-19 samples. From T cells, B-cell-depleted T cells, or PBMCs came the material, which was cDNA or gDNA.

Original analysis: From reference gene primer amplification, estimates of nucleated cell counts were derived. TCRdb keeps only in-frame clones here, not all; method: immunoSEQ multiplex PCR. D and trimming come from the DNA, and the V and J calls and clone size come from that table. The table records about 300,000 clones, around 84% of them present only once. The clonotype comes from a human donor with COVID-19, enrolled during active disease. The donor label of this sample is uncertain. Sequencing input: peripheral blood.

The CDR3 sequence: CASRSWRGDNEQFF. The CDR3, as DNA: TGTGCCAGCAGATCCTGGAGGGGAGACAATGAGCAGTTCTTC. The rearrangement joins TRBV13 to TRBJ2-1, with TRBD2 as a possible D gene (6 bases). Trimming took off 6 bases at V and 5 bases at J, with 14 bases between the two ends. This CDR3 contains 14 residues. Germline V gene sequence: CDR1 PRHDT, CDR2 FYEKMQ (reference sequence). Supplemented by reference TRBV13 and TRBJ2-1, the full variable domain reads AAGVIQSPRHLIKEKRETATLKCYPIPRHDTVYWYQQGPGQDPQFLISFYEKMQSDKGSIPDRFSAQQFSDYHSELNMSSLELGDSALYFCASRSWRGDNEQFFGPGTRLTVL.